One sample yielded the 22 T cell receptor beta chains listed below, sequenced in a study of cytomegalovirus exposure and HLA in healthy donors. Some clones are missing from TCRdb's copy, which holds only in-frame ones; the method was immunoSEQ multiplex PCR. This sample has roughly 120,000 clones, with over 75% found just once. Sequencing was performed on PBMCs. These receptors were obtained from a woman in her thirties in good health and CMV-seronegative.

The chain employs TRBV9 and TRBJ2-1, with 8 bases aligning to TRBD2. This CDR3 is 17 amino acids long. CDR1 is SGDLS and CDR2 is YYNGEE in the germline V gene. V lost 3 bases, J lost 3 bases, and 11 bases stayed unmatched. CDR3 protein: CASSARTSRGLYNEQFF. The CDR3 region has the DNA TGTGCCAGCAGCGCGCGGACTAGCCGGGGCCTCTACAATGAGCAGTTCTTC.

For the CDR3, the DNA is TGTGCCAGCAGATCGGGACAAAACTACAATGAGCAGTTCTTC. Protein sequence: CASRSGQNYNEQFF. This chain uses TRBV6-5 with TRBJ2-1; D is perhaps TRBD1 (6 bases). Germline-derived CDR1 and CDR2 are MNHEY and SVGAGI. This CDR3 comprises 14 residues. Trimming removed 6 bases from V and 3 bases from J, with 12 bases in between.

The chain recombines TRBV7-2 with TRBJ1-2; the D is unclear. Trimming stripped 1 base from V and 4 bases from J, with 7 bases between. There are 13 residues in the CDR3. Germline CDR1 SGHTA, CDR2 FQGNSA. CDR3 DNA sequence: TGTGCCAGCAGCTTAGGGCGGTTCTATGGCTACACCTTC. Residues: CASSLGRFYGYTF.

This clone has a single count. The chain carries TRBV2 and TRBJ1-3; D is unresolved. The CDR3 sequence is 14 residues long. V dropped 5 bases and J dropped 7 bases, with 15 bases sitting between them. Looked up from germline, CDR1 is SNHLY and CDR2 is FYNNEI. The CDR3 loop reads CASSRGSQWNTIYF. CDR3 coding DNA: TGTGCCAGCAGTCGCGGCTCCCAGTGGAACACCATATATTTT.

This sequence joins TRBV7-8 and TRBJ1-2; tentatively, D is TRBD1 (5 bases). V dropped 4 bases and J dropped 0 bases, with 9 bases sitting between them. This CDR3 comprises 14 residues. The germline V gene encodes CDR1 SGHVS and CDR2 FQNEAQ. The CDR3 DNA is TGTGCCAGCAGCTCCAGACAGACTAACTATGGCTACACCTTC. This encodes CASSSRQTNYGYTF.

The chain recombines TRBV5-1 with TRBJ1-1; 10 nucleotides line up with TRBD1. The length of the CDR3 is 15 residues. Trimming cost V 4 bases and J 2 bases; bases outside gene matches: 5. Germline values: CDR1 SGHRS, CDR2 YFSETQ. For the CDR3, the DNA is TGCGCCAGCAGCACAGGGACAGGGGATAACACTGAAGCTTTCTTT. Its translation is CASSTGTGDNTEAFF.

V gene TRBV10-3 combines with J gene TRBJ2-1, with 8 bases fitting TRBD1. This CDR3 contains 16 residues. The germline V gene encodes CDR1 ENHRY and CDR2 SYGVKD. Unmatched junction bases numbered 11, after V lost 4 bases and J lost 6 bases. The CDR3 loop reads CAISAPQDRASNEQFF. CDR3 nucleotide sequence: TGTGCCATCAGTGCGCCCCAGGACAGGGCCAGCAATGAGCAGTTCTTC.

This chain uses TRBV2 with TRBJ2-1; TRBD1 might be the D (6 bases). The ends were cut back, 1 base at V and 8 bases at J, with 15 bases in the middle. Per the germline V gene, CDR1 is SNHLY and CDR2 is FYNNEI. This CDR3 has 15 amino acids. CDR3 protein: CASSEVTGILHEQFF. CDR3 sequence (DNA): TGTGCCAGCAGTGAAGTAACAGGGATTTTGCATGAGCAGTTCTTC.

The gene calls are TRBV19 and TRBJ2-7; D possibly corresponds to TRBD2 (7 bases). Germline CDR1 LNHDA, CDR2 SQIVND (reference sequence). Between the trimmed V and J ends, which lost 3 bases and 2 bases, there was a span of 26 bases. The CDR3 loop spans 19 amino acids. Here the CDR3 DNA reads TGTGCCAGTAGTATGTATGGCCCTGTCGGCGGGGGCCTTACCTACGAGCAGTACTTC. Translating gives CASSMYGPVGGGLTYEQYF.

The chain couples TRBV4-3 to TRBJ2-2; 13 positions agree with TRBD2. Per germline, CDR1 LGHNA and CDR2 YSLEER. CDR3 length: 18 amino acids. Trimming at V came to 1 base and at J to 7 bases, leaving 9 bases not matched to a gene. CDR3 in amino acids: CASSQGPELAGGIGELFF. The CDR3 DNA reads TGCGCCAGCAGCCAAGGGCCAGAACTAGCGGGGGGGATCGGGGAGCTGTTTTTT.

The chain uses TRBV25-1 and TRBJ2-2; 11 bases map to TRBD1. This CDR3 is built from 17 residues. V gave up 2 bases and J gave up 3 bases; unmatched junction bases: 5. The V gene's germline CDR1 is MGHDK and CDR2 SYGVNS. In DNA, the CDR3 is TGTGCCAGCAGTGAAAAAGGGACAGGGGGTTACACCGGGGAGCTGTTTTTT. It encodes CASSEKGTGGYTGELFF.

The V and J genes are TRBV18 and TRBJ2-1, with D perhaps matching TRBD2 (7 bases). CDR1 KGHSH and CDR2 LQKENI come from the germline V gene. The CDR3 loop spans 14 amino acids. V was trimmed by 3 bases and J by 7 bases, leaving 13 bases between them. CDR3: CASSPTGGLNEQFF. CDR3 DNA: TGTGCCAGCTCACCGACGGGGGGCCTTAATGAGCAGTTCTTC.

The chain is built from TRBV29-1 and TRBJ2-7, with D possibly matching TRBD1 (6 bases). This CDR3 comprises 15 residues. The ends were cut back, 6 bases at V and 4 bases at J, with 22 bases in the middle. CDR1 and CDR2 (germline): SQVTM, ANQGSEA. CDR3 loop: CSVLWTVGFNYEQYF. The CDR3 DNA follows: TGCAGCGTCCTTTGGACAGTCGGGTTCAATTACGAGCAGTACTTC.

This clone was counted between two and nine times. V usage is TRBV28 and J usage is TRBJ1-1, with 9 positions matching TRBD1. CDR1 MDHEN and CDR2 SYDVKM come from the germline V gene. Trimming removed 5 bases from V and 4 bases from J; junction bases left unmatched: 8. The CDR3 runs to 15 residues. CDR3 protein: CASSGSGTGITEAFF. CDR3 sequence (DNA): TGTGCCAGCAGTGGATCCGGGACAGGGATCACTGAAGCTTTCTTT.

The chain joins TRBV5-4 to TRBJ2-7, with TRBD2 as a possible D gene (6 bases). From germline, CDR1 is SGHNT and CDR2 YYREEE (reference sequence). Trimming took 3 bases from V and 2 from J, leaving 12 bases between them. CDR3 length: 14 amino acids. For the CDR3, the DNA is TGTGCCAGCAGCTCCGGGGGACCTACCTACGAGCAGTACTTC. Its protein is CASSSGGPTYEQYF.

The V and J genes are TRBV2 and TRBJ2-1; 11 bases are shared with TRBD2. The CDR3 is 15 amino acids. Trimming removed 6 bases from V and 2 bases from J; junction bases left unmatched: 3. CDR1 SNHLY and CDR2 FYNNEI come from the germline V gene. This CDR3 is CASRGTSGTYNEQFF. DNA of the CDR3: TGTGCCAGCAGGGGGACTAGCGGCACCTACAATGAGCAGTTCTTC. Variable domain in full (rest from reference TRBV2 and TRBJ2-1): EPEVTQTPSHQVTQMGQEVILRCVPISNHLYFYWYRQILGQKVEFLVSFYNNEISEKSEIFDDQFSVERPDGSNFTLKIRSTKLEDSAMYFCASRGTSGTYNEQFFGPGTRLTVL.

This clone was seen a few times. The J gene is TRBJ1-2, the V gene TRBV6-4; D gene uncertain. Trimming cost V 2 bases and J 6 bases, with 19 bases left between them. The CDR3 contains 16 residues. Germline V gene sequence: CDR1 MRHNA, CDR2 SNTAGT. CDR3 protein: CASSDAGSLEGDGYTF. The CDR3 DNA is TGTGCCAGCAGTGACGCAGGTTCTCTAGAGGGTGATGGCTACACCTTC.

The V gene is TRBV7-6, the J gene TRBJ1-1; 7 positions match TRBD1. Germline V gene lookup returns CDR1 SGHVS and CDR2 FNYEAQ. CDR3 length equals 17 residues. J lost 4 bases, V lost 5 bases, and 16 bases had no gene match. This CDR3 is CASSPREGAVVVTEAFF. In DNA, the CDR3 is TGTGCCAGCAGCCCCCGGGAGGGGGCAGTGGTCGTCACTGAAGCTTTCTTT. Drawing the rest from reference TRBV7-6 and TRBJ1-1, the complete variable domain is GAGVSQSPRYKVTKRGQDVALRCDPISGHVSLYWYRQALGQGPEFLTYFNYEAQQDKSGLPNDRFSAERPEGSISTLTIQRTEQRDSAMYRCASSPREGAVVVTEAFFGQGTRLTVV.

The chain has TRBV6-5 and TRBJ2-2, with D tentatively TRBD1 (6 bases). V dropped 4 bases and J dropped 3 bases, with 15 bases sitting between them. CDR3 size: 16 residues. CDR1 and CDR2 from the germline V gene are MNHEY and SVGAGI. This CDR3 reads CASSLIGTRYTGELFF. Written as DNA, the CDR3 is TGTGCCAGCAGTTTGATCGGGACACGATACACCGGGGAGCTGTTTTTT.

The chain is built from TRBV27 and TRBJ2-2, with 7 bases lining up with TRBD1. CDR3 length: 17 amino acids. V trimming: 5 bases; J trimming: 6 bases; junction bases outside the gene matches: 15. Looked up from germline, CDR1 is MNHEY and CDR2 is SMNVEV (reference sequence). CDR3 sequence: CASSLTQDRVASGELFF. DNA for the CDR3: TGTGCCAGCAGTCTAACCCAAGACAGGGTGGCTTCCGGGGAGCTGTTTTTT.

The rearrangement uses TRBV19 and TRBJ2-7, with 7 nucleotides matching TRBD2. The germline gives CDR1 LNHDA, CDR2 SQIVND (reference sequence). This CDR3 is built from 16 residues. V was pared by 1 base and J by 0 bases, with 6 bases of the junction left unmatched. The CDR3: CASSIVSGGSSYEQYF. Written as DNA, the CDR3 is TGTGCCAGTAGTATAGTTTCGGGAGGTTCCTCCTACGAGCAGTACTTC.

On this clone itself: This sample also contains other DNA sequences that code for the same CDR3. The rearrangement links TRBV29-1 to TRBJ2-1; 12 nucleotides match TRBD2. Germline assignment: CDR1 SQVTM and CDR2 ANQGSEA. The CDR3 covers 17 residues. The trim removed 3 bases at V and 0 bases at J, leaving 6 bases unmatched. CDR3 amino acids: CSVEGLAGGPSYNEQFF. In nucleotides, the CDR3 is TGCAGCGTTGAGGGCCTAGCGGGGGGGCCCTCCTACAATGAGCAGTTCTTC.